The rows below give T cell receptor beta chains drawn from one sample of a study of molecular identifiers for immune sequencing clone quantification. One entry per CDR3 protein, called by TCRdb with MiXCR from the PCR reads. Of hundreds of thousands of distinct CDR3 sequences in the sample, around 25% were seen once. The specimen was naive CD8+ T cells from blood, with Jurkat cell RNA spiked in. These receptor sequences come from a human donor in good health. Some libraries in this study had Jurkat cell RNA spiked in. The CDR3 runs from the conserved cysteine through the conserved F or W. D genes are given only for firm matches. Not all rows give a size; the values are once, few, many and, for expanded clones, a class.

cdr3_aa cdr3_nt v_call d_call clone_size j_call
CASSQRDISYEQYF TGTGCCAGCAGCCAGAGGGACATCTCCTACGAGCAGTACTTC TRBV7-9 . many TRBJ2-7
CASSLVPPVTDNTEAFF TGTGCCAGCAGCTTAGTGCCCCCCGTGACGGATAACACTGAAGCTTTCTTT TRBV7-6 . few TRBJ1-1
CSARFDDRQYF TGCAGTGCTAGATTTGACGACCGCCAGTACTTC TRBV20-1 . . TRBJ2-5
CASNQDRGGGYGYTF TGCGCCAGCAACCAAGATAGAGGAGGGGGCTATGGCTACACCTTC TRBV4-3 . . TRBJ1-2
CASSPMDSFGEQYF TGTGCCAGCAGCCCGATGGACAGCTTTGGCGAGCAGTACTTC TRBV7-2 . many TRBJ2-7
CASSQDGGAHYNEQFF TGCGCCAGCAGCCAAGATGGAGGGGCCCACTACAATGAGCAGTTCTTC TRBV4-3 . . TRBJ2-1
CASSEYIGEKLFF TGTGCCAGCAGCGAATATATAGGGGAAAAACTGTTTTTT TRBV7-6 . . TRBJ1-4
CGGSVSGRAPDTQYF TGTGGCGGCAGCGTATCCGGGAGGGCCCCAGATACGCAGTATTTT TRBV9 TRBD2 . TRBJ2-3
CASSPKEGTYEQYF TGTGCCAGCAGCCCCAAGGAGGGTACCTACGAGCAGTACTTC TRBV6-2/TRBV6-3 . . TRBJ2-7
CASSSLAGDTDTQYF TGTGCCAGCAGCTCTCTAGCGGGGGACACAGATACGCAGTATTTT TRBV7-6 TRBD2 once TRBJ2-3
CASSWTVYSNQPQHF TGTGCCAGCAGTTGGACAGTTTATAGCAATCAGCCCCAGCATTTT TRBV28 . many TRBJ1-5
CASSLPSGLAGGSYNEQFF TGTGCCAGCAGCTTACCGTCCGGACTAGCGGGGGGCTCCTACAATGAGCAGTTCTTC TRBV7-9 TRBD2 . TRBJ2-1
CSVVTNTEAFF TGCAGCGTTGTAACGAACACTGAAGCTTTCTTT TRBV29-1 . many TRBJ1-1
CSVSSIDEAFF TGCAGCGTCTCCTCCATCGATGAAGCTTTCTTT TRBV29-1 . many TRBJ1-1
CASSEGDHGGYTF TGTGCCAGCAGCGAGGGGGACCATGGTGGCTACACCTTC TRBV9 . . TRBJ1-2
CASSIYPTGFATPSTDTQYF TGTGCCAGTAGTATTTACCCAACGGGGTTTGCGACACCTAGCACAGATACGCAGTATTTT TRBV19 . . TRBJ2-3
CASSLGQGSTYEQYF TGTGCCAGCAGTTTAGGGCAGGGGAGTACCTACGAGCAGTACTTC TRBV12-3/TRBV12-4 . many TRBJ2-7
CASGLVGGQLYGYTF TGTGCTAGTGGTTTGGTAGGAGGACAGCTCTATGGCTACACCTTC TRBV12-5 . . TRBJ1-2
CASSSPYGNTIYF TGTGCCAGCAGCTCCCCATATGGAAACACCATATATTTT TRBV12-3/TRBV12-4 . few TRBJ1-3
CASSQDVGNQPQHF TGTGCCAGCAGCCAAGATGTGGGGAATCAGCCCCAGCATTTT TRBV4-1 . many TRBJ1-5